This T cell receptor beta chain emerged from a study of post-analysis software for immune sequencing data. Notes on the study in general: Controls had significantly higher normalized Chao1 diversity than multiple sclerosis patients. A few TRBV segments occurring more often in patients than controls included TRBV5-6, TRBV5-1 and TRBV20-1.

Germline CDR1 is DFQATT and CDR2 is SNEGSKA (reference sequence). Trimming removed 4 bases from V and 4 bases from J, with 10 bases in between. The CDR3 contains 12 residues. Every TCR beta cDNA library bore unique molecular identifiers. TCRdb ran MiXCR on the PCR reads and lists one entry per CDR3 protein. Of more than 500,000 distinct CDR3 sequences listed, around 34% are singletons. Remarks on this clonotype: The antigen is unknown.

Sequenced sample: blood. The TCR comes from a girl aged 2-17 years with multiple sclerosis. This chain links TRBV20-1 with TRBJ1-2, with no clear D. CDR3 DNA: TGCAGTGCTACCTGGGATGGCTATGGCTACACCTTC. Amino acid sequence: CSATWDGYGYTF.